This T cell receptor beta chain is drawn from a study of PD-L1 blockade in urothelial cancer. Study details: Patients' histories included 0 to 3 prior chemotherapy regimens. Peripheral blood specimens exhibited a median yield of around 140,000 T cells.

The sample holds one count of this clone. TCRdb's copy holds only in-frame clones and misses some; the assay was immunoSEQ multiplex PCR. This table holds 45,000 to 60,000 clones, around nine tenths found once. This receptor was taken from a man aged 55 to 70 with urothelial cancer. The sample was PBMCs, taken around atezolizumab (anti-PD-L1) treatment.

CDR3 region: CASSVAPRDENTIYF. The CDR3 DNA reads as TGTGCCAGCAGCGTAGCACCCAGGGATGAAAACACCATATATTTT. The chain links TRBV9 to TRBJ1-3, with a weak D call TRBD1 (5 bases). The V and J ends lost 0 bases and 6 bases respectively, with 13 bases between them. This CDR3 comprises 15 residues. Germline V gives CDR1 SGDLS, CDR2 YYNGEE.